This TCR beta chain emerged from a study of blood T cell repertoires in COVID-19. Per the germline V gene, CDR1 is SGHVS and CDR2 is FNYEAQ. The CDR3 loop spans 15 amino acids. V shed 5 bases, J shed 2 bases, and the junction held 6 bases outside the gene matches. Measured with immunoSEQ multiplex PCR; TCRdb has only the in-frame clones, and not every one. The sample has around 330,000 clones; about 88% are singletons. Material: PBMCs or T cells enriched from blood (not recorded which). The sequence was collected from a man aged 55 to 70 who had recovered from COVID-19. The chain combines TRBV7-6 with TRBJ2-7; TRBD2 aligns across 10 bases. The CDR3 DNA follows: TGTGCCAGCAGCGCCTGGACTAGCGGAACCTACGAGCAGTACTTC. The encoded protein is CASSAWTSGTYEQYF.